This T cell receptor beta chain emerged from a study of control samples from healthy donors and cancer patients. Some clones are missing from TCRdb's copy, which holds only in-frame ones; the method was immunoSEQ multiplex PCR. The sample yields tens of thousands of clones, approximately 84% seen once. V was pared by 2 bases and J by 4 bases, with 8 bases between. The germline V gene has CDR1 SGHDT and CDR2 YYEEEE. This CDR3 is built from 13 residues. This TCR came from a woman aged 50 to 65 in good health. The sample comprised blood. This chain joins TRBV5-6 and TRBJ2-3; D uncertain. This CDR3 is CASSFSRADTQYF. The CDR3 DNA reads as TGTGCCAGCAGCTTCAGTCGGGCAGATACGCAGTATTTT.